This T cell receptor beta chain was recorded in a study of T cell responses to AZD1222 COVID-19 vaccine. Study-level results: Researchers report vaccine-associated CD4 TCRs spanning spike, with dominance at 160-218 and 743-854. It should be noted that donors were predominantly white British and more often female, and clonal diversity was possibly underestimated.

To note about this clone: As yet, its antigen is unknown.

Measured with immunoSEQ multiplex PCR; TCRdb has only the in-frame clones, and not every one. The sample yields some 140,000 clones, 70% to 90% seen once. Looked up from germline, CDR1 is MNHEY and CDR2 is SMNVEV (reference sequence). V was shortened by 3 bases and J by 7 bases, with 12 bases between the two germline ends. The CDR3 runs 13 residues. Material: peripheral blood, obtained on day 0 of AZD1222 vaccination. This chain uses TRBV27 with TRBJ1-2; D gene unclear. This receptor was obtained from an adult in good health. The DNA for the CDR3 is TGTGCCAGCAGTTTCCGGGGAGGACGTGGCTACACCTTC. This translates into CASSFRGGRGYTF.